Following are 21 T cell receptor beta chains from one sample sequenced in a study of T-cell reconstitution after alpha-beta-depleted transplantation in children. TCRbeta library preparation incorporated unique molecular identifiers. One entry per CDR3 protein, called by TCRdb with MiXCR from the PCR reads. Here the sample spans about 610,000 distinct CDR3 sequences, 10% being singletons. The source material was PBMCs from the stem cell graft donor, sampled from the stem cell graft. All receptors come from a human donor who donated a stem cell graft to a child with acute myeloid leukemia.

This clonotype was picked up a small number of times. This chain links TRBV25-1 with TRBJ2-2; D may be TRBD1 (6 bases). The ends were cut back, 1 base at V and 6 bases at J, with 15 bases in the middle. Per the germline V gene, CDR1 is MGHDK and CDR2 is SYGVNS. This CDR3 has 16 residues. CDR3 bases: TGTGCCAGCAGTGAATCTAAAGGGGGACGCGCCGGGGAGCTGTTTTTT. It specifies CASSESKGGRAGELFF.

The sample holds a few counts of this clonotype. V and J are TRBV6-5 and TRBJ1-5; TRBD1 is a possible D gene (5 bases). Germline loops: CDR1 MNHEY, CDR2 SVGAGI. The CDR3 contains 14 residues. The germline V and J ends were trimmed by 2 bases and 6 bases, with 11 bases remaining between them. The CDR3 loop reads CASSYRGIGQPQHF. The CDR3 region has the DNA TGTGCCAGCAGTTACAGGGGTATTGGTCAGCCCCAGCATTTT.

This clonotype was counted a few times. The chain employs TRBV4-3 and TRBJ2-1, with D unresolved. CDR3 length: 14 amino acids. CDR1 LGHNA and CDR2 YSLEER come from the germline V gene. Deletions cut 0 bases from V and 5 bases from J, with 8 bases between. CDR3 nucleotide sequence: TGCGCCAGCAGCCAAGATTACCCGGACAATGAGCAGTTCTTC. Protein product: CASSQDYPDNEQFF.

This chain connects TRBV12-3 or TRBV12-4 to TRBJ2-5; D could derive from TRBD1 or TRBD2 (6 bases each). Trimming stripped 0 bases from V and 1 base from J, with 9 bases between. The CDR3 totals 15 residues. The CDR3 DNA reads as TGTGCCAGCAGTTTAGCTAGGGGGGCCCAAGAGACCCAGTACTTC. It is translated as CASSLARGAQETQYF.

This clonotype appeared many times. The chain uses TRBV4-3 and TRBJ2-5; 7 positions match TRBD2. From germline, CDR1 is LGHNA and CDR2 YSLEER. This CDR3 contains 15 residues. J lost 5 bases, V lost 0 bases, and 6 bases had no gene match. Here the CDR3 reads CASSQDRTRMETQYF. CDR3 DNA: TGCGCCAGCAGCCAAGATCGGACTAGGATGGAGACCCAGTACTTC.

The CDR3 bases are TGTGCCAGCAGCCAAGTAAGGGGGCCGACTGAAGCTTTCTTT. It encodes CASSQVRGPTEAFF. The chain joins TRBV14 to TRBJ1-1; the match to TRBD1 covers 7 bases. V lost 1 base, J lost 5 bases, and 4 bases stayed unmatched. Germline V lookup: CDR1 SGHDN, CDR2 FVKESK. This CDR3 region has 14 residues.

The V and J genes are TRBV6-2 or TRBV6-3 and TRBJ2-3; 9 bases map to TRBD2. This CDR3 is 19 amino acids long. With 2 bases clipped from V and 3 bases from J, the junction kept 15 bases outside the gene matches. Per germline, CDR1 MNHEY and CDR2 SVGEGT. This CDR3 reads CASSYPSGRTRKSTDTQYF. The CDR3 coding sequence is TGTGCCAGCAGTTACCCCAGCGGGAGGACCAGAAAATCGACAGATACGCAGTATTTT.

The CDR3 sequence: CSVGTHRLRGSHEQYF. In DNA, the CDR3 is TGCAGCGTGGGAACTCACCGGCTCAGGGGGTCCCACGAGCAGTACTTC. This sequence joins TRBV29-1 and TRBJ2-7; 7 bases line up with TRBD1. Germline-derived CDR1 and CDR2 are SQVTM and ANQGSEA. The CDR3 totals 16 residues. J lost 5 bases, V lost 6 bases, and 19 bases had no gene match.

This clonotype showed up many times. The V and J genes are TRBV7-8 and TRBJ2-1, with 8 bases that match TRBD2. The CDR3 spans 14 residues. CDR1 SGHVS and CDR2 FQNEAQ come from the germline V gene. Trimming cost V 8 bases and J 0 bases; bases outside gene matches: 3. In DNA form, the CDR3 reads TGTGCCAGCGGCAGCGGGAGCTCCTACAATGAGCAGTTCTTC. This sequence encodes CASGSGSSYNEQFF.

The chain combines TRBV28 with TRBJ1-5, with a weak D call TRBD1 (6 bases). CDR3 length: 12 residues. With 11 bases removed from V and 1 base from J, the gap between germline ends came to 9 bases. The V gene's germline CDR1 is MDHEN and CDR2 SYDVKM. The CDR3 coding sequence is TGTGCCGGAGGGGGGAGCAATCAGCCCCAGCATTTT. Amino acids: CAGGGSNQPQHF.

Note on this clonotype: Germline is not matched at one junction end, which may reflect a read error. J is TRBJ2-2 and V is TRBV20-1, with 14 bases lining up with TRBD2. Germline V gene lookup returns CDR1 DFQATT and CDR2 SNEGSKA (reference sequence). CDR3 size: 15 residues. The CDR3 DNA is TGCTGTGCTAGACTAGCGGGAGGGGTTGCCGGGGAGCTGTTTTTT. It codes for CCARLAGGVAGELFF.

At least ten counts were recorded for this clonotype. The V gene is TRBV28, the J gene TRBJ1-1; D gene uncertain. The CDR3 is 13 amino acids. Germline values: CDR1 MDHEN, CDR2 SYDVKM. The V end lost 5 bases, the J end lost 1 base, and 8 bases lay between the germline ends. The CDR3 coding sequence is TGTGCCAGCAGTATAACCCCGAACACTGAAGCTTTCTTT. This sequence encodes CASSITPNTEAFF.

Points on this clonotype: A much bigger clone sits one base away, suggesting this may be a read error. The gene calls are TRBV7-9 and TRBJ2-5; 7 bases fit TRBD1. Germline assignment: CDR1 SEHNR and CDR2 FQNEAQ (reference sequence). CDR3 length: 13 amino acids. As DNA, the CDR3 is TGTGTCAGCAGCCCCGGGACAGTAGAGACCCAGTACTTC. Amino acids: CVSSPGTVETQYF.

The chain uses TRBV9 and TRBJ2-7, with 11 nucleotides matching TRBD1. The CDR3 totals 16 residues. J lost 4 bases, V lost 4 bases, and 10 bases had no gene match. The germline gives CDR1 SGDLS, CDR2 YYNGEE. The CDR3 coding sequence is TGTGCCAGCAGCCCGCGGGACAGGGGGATTCCTTACGAGCAGTACTTC. It encodes CASSPRDRGIPYEQYF.

The genes are TRBV7-8 and TRBJ2-7, with a possible D match to TRBD2 (7 bases). Trimming left V 3 bases short and J 2 bases short, with 14 bases between. The germline CDR1 and CDR2 sequences are SGHVS and FQNEAQ. There are 15 residues in the CDR3. CDR3: CASSLSWRGPYEQYF. DNA for the CDR3: TGTGCCAGCAGCTTGAGTTGGCGGGGGCCCTACGAGCAGTACTTC.

The table lists this clonotype with a few counts. J is TRBJ2-7 and V is TRBV12-5; D is ambiguous. The V end was cut by 2 bases, the J end by 1 base, with 3 bases between. The CDR3 runs 12 residues. Germline CDR1 reads LGHNT; CDR2 reads FRNRAP. CDR3 coding DNA: TGTGCTAGTGGTTTGTTATCCTACGAGCAGTACTTC. The encoded protein is CASGLLSYEQYF.

On this clonotype itself: A much larger clone lies a single base off, so this may be a read error. V is TRBV7-3 and J is TRBJ2-1, with D uncertain. V lost 0 bases and J lost 5, with 11 bases in between. Germline V gives CDR1 SGHTA, CDR2 FQGTGA. The CDR3 contains 15 residues. The CDR3 DNA reads as TGTGCCAGCAGCTTAACTAGCTCACGAGACAATGAGCAGTTCTTC. Its protein is CASSLTSSRDNEQFF.

The chain employs TRBV5-1 and TRBJ2-7; 9 positions agree with TRBD1. The germline CDR1 and CDR2 sequences are SGHRS and YFSETQ. The CDR3 consists of 15 residues. The V segment lost 2 bases and the J segment 6 bases; nucleotides outside the gene matches: 9. The CDR3 loop is CASSFPGQGSGEQYF. The CDR3 nucleotides are TGCGCCAGCAGCTTTCCGGGACAGGGAAGCGGCGAGCAGTACTTC.

This clonotype was counted only a few times. The V and J genes are TRBV7-2 and TRBJ2-3; either TRBD1 or TRBD2 may fit D (6 bases each). With 4 bases removed from V and 2 bases from J, the gap between germline ends came to 13 bases. The CDR3 totals 15 residues. Germline-derived CDR1 and CDR2 are SGHTA and FQGNSA. The CDR3 region has the DNA TGTGCCAGCAGCTCCGGAGGGGGGACCACAGATACGCAGTATTTT. Its translation is CASSSGGGTTDTQYF.

This clonotype showed up many times. The rearrangement links TRBV29-1 to TRBJ2-7; possibly TRBD2 for D (6 bases). V was clipped by 4 bases and J by 7 bases, with 26 bases between them. CDR1 is SQVTM, CDR2 ANQGSEA, per germline. The CDR3 length is 16 residues. The CDR3 DNA reads TGCAGCGTTGGGTCCCCTCGGACGGGAGTATCGGGGGAGCAGTACTTC. Protein: CSVGSPRTGVSGEQYF.

This clonotype was found many times. The chain joins TRBV12-3 or TRBV12-4 to TRBJ1-1, with 12 bases matching TRBD1. Trimming cost V 2 bases and J 5 bases; bases outside gene matches: 6. The CDR3 loop spans 16 amino acids. The CDR3 nucleotides are TGTGCCAGCAGTTTAAGGGGACAGGGGGCTGGTACTGAAGCTTTCTTT. It encodes CASSLRGQGAGTEAFF.